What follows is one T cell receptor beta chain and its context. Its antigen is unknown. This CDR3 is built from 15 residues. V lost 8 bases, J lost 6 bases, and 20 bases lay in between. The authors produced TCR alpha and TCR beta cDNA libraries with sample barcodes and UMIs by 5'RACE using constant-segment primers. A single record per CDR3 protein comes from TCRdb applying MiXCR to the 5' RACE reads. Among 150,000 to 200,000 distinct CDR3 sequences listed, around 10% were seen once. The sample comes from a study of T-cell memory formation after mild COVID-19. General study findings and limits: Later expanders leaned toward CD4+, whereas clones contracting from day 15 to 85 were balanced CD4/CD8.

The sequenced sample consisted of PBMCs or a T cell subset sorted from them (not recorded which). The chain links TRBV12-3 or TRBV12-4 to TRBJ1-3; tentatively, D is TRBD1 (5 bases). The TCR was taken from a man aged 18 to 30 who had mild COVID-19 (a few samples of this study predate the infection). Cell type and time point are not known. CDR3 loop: CASGSRLGGENTIYF. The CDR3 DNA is TGTGCCAGCGGCTCTAGATTGGGAGGGGAAAACACCATATATTTT.